The source of this TCR beta chain is a study of T cell responses to AZD1222 COVID-19 vaccine. Study findings and constraints: Clonal diversity may have been underestimated, and the donors were mostly white British, with more females than males.

About this clone itself: Its antigen is unknown.

The germline gives CDR1 LNHNV, CDR2 YYDKDF (reference sequence). V shed 5 bases and J 3 bases; nucleotides not matched to a gene: 6. The length of the CDR3 is 15 residues. The method was immunoSEQ multiplex PCR; TCRdb's version includes in-frame clones alone and lacks a portion of them. The sample records about 150,000 clones, approximately 88% being singletons. The chain carries TRBV15 and TRBJ2-5, with 10 bases lining up with TRBD1. This TCR was recovered from an adult in good health. Material: peripheral blood, obtained on day 0 of MenACWY control vaccination. The CDR3, as DNA: TGTGCCACCAGCGGACCAGGACAGGGGGAAGAGACCCAGTACTTC. It encodes CATSGPGQGEETQYF. The variable domain in full, with the rest retrieved from reference TRBV15 and TRBJ2-5, is DAMVIQNPRYQVTQFGKPVTLSCSQTLNHNVMYWYQQKSSQAPKLLFHYYDKDFNNEADTPDNFQSRRPNTSFCFLDIRSPGLGDTAMYLCATSGPGQGEETQYFGPGTRLLVL.